The entry that follows covers one TCR beta chain sequence. Its binding antigen is unknown. Base qualities are not recorded, but no much larger clone differs from it by a single base. At the DNA level, this CDR3 is encoded by other sequences in the same sample as well. Libraries came from the immunoSEQ multiplex PCR assay. For the multiplex PCR, a mixture combining 60 forward primers for TCR Vbeta segments and 13 reverse primers for TCR Jbeta segments was used. The CDR3 region of rearranged TCR beta genes was amplified from genomic DNA by a multiplex PCR assay. The Illumina HiSeq System was used to sequence the amplified TCR beta libraries as 87-base-pair reads. In the paper's pipeline: A later analysis tallied around 87 million unique TCR beta chains across the 666 repertoires, and some 12 million of those chains were shared by two or more donors. A nearest-neighbor algorithm error-corrected the raw reads and collapsed the reads into unique sequences, merging closely related sequences to remove PCR and sequencing errors. CDR3 sequences were aligned to IMGT reference sequences to assign V, D and J gene segments. For a sequence to be retained, at least a six-nucleotide match to both a V gene segment and a J gene segment was required. Rearrangements were classified as productive when the CDR3 lacked stop codons and remained in frame with V and J, and all other rearrangements were classified as non-productive. Following IMGT convention, CDR3 was defined as the stretch from the second conserved V-encoded cysteine to the conserved J-encoded phenylalanine. The earlier analysis of more than 450 of the donors excluded sequences that lacked an unambiguous match to a single V gene segment. An earlier analysis of 587 of the donors classified V segments as functional when productive rearrangements were above 56.7% and as segregating when the standard deviation between donors was above 5%. A statistical classification framework was built to diagnose cytomegalovirus status from the catalog of TCR beta chain sequences. In a later analysis, V and J genes were assigned by comparing TCR nucleotide sequences against IMGT/GENE-DB human TR gene sequences. In a later analysis, CDR3 sequences and most-parsimonious VDJ recombination scenarios were assigned using the TCRdist pipeline. A later analysis defined each TCR beta chain by its CDR3 amino acid sequence plus V-gene family, and excluded reads lacking a unique V-gene family. To address suspected cross-contamination and a sequencing artifact, a later analysis removed over 500 highly shared, low-generation-probability nucleotide sequences. In a later analysis, a clonal expansion index for each public chain was calculated from normalized within-repertoire ranks of inferred template counts. A later analysis computed generation probabilities with a VDJ recombination model fitted to out-of-frame rearrangements, and checked the results against IGoR. In a later analysis, hypergeometric tests were used to score TCR-TCR, TCR-HLA and TCR-CMV co-occurrence, with a repertoire-size bias correction applied to TCR pairs. False discovery rates were estimated in a later analysis by permuting HLA or CMV assignments 20 times. In a later analysis, co-occurring TCRs were grouped using DBSCAN, and TCRdist sequence similarity was added for clustering within HLA-allele-positive subsets. Repertoires with fewer than 30,000 or more than 120,000 public chains, plus five repertoires with anomalous nucleotide sharing, were excluded from co-occurrence clustering. TCRdb holds this immuneACCESS table with in-frame rearrangements only. Some clones are missing; in checked studies, unresolved V genes explain under half, and the rest has no known cause. That table supplies the V and J calls and clone size; D and trimming were determined from the DNA. The sample contains roughly 150,000 clones, just over 75% of them found a single time. The ten biggest clones cover roughly 1.4% of the sample.

The CDR3 covers 12 residues, taking in both the cysteine and the phenylalanine. This entry keeps only the CDR3 DNA: 36 bases, framed from base 1. Relative to germline, V is missing 6 bases and J is missing 6 bases, with 1 base of the junction outside any gene match. Based on the germline V gene, the CDR1 and CDR2 sequences are SGHVS and FNYEAQ. The data were obtained in a study of cytomegalovirus exposure and HLA in healthy donors (dated by TCRdb to about 2017). With regard to the full study: In an earlier analysis of 450 to 750 of the donors, 250 to 350 Gb of sequence data and 100 million or so unique TCR beta sequences from 180 million or so T cells were reported. Approximately 300 gigabases of sequencing data and 70 million to 95 million unique TCR sequences made up an early release that covered over 550 HLA-typed donors. Of the roughly 390 genotyped donors, approximately 80% were placed in the genetic ancestry cluster associated with self-reported Caucasian donors. The study aimed to test whether cataloging public T cell receptors could reveal signatures of past pathogen exposure. Using immunosequencing, the study profiled T cell repertoires from around 680 subjects and related those repertoires to cytomegalovirus serostatus. Besides the first cohort of around 700 subjects, a separate validation cohort made up of 120 different subjects was used. The study combined high-throughput TCR immunosequencing, statistical association of individual TCRs with disease status, and machine learning to predict cytomegalovirus infection status. To study patterns of TCR occurrence, a later analysis re-analyzed previously published TCR beta repertoires from several hundred donors and added high-resolution HLA genotyping. Rather than drawing on any new phenotypic data, the later analysis identified candidate immune exposures from TCR beta sequences and the way those sequences occurred across donors. An earlier analysis of roughly 600 of the donors used high-throughput TCR beta sequencing to judge whether each TCR beta V gene segment behaved as functional or pseudogenic. Alongside the repertoire data, information on donor age, sex, ethnicity and CMV serostatus was compiled. A later genetic analysis took genome-wide SNP genotypes for about three fifths of the 666 donors and used that subset as a discovery cohort. All discovery cohort repertoires had been generated on a single sequencing platform. Both class I and class II loci were covered by HLA typing, at four-digit resolution. The number of donors typed differed by locus, with 629-630 for A, B, C, DRB1 and DQB1, more than 500 for DQA1, under 610 for DPA1, and roughly 450 for DPB1. Because of strong linkage in the cohort, roughly 5 DR-DQ haplotypes were treated as single units for association and clustering. Among some 400 genotyped donors of the cohort, an average of approximately 240,000 unique TCR beta nucleotide sequences was sequenced per donor, of which about 19% were non-productive. What the research found in general, with its limitations: In a later analysis, over 15,000 TCR beta sequences were associated with specific HLA alleles at a false discovery rate of 0.05. Because HLA typing was missing for some donors at each locus, association tests included only the typed subset. A further reported finding was that TCR beta sequences accurately predicted the HLA-A and HLA-B alleles for most subjects in the first cohort. The authors suggested that the approach could potentially be generalized to other disease states and immunological phenotypes. Roughly uniform sequencing depth across donors was assumed in presence/absence analyses, although this assumption may not hold. According to a later genetic analysis, donors in an Asian-associated ancestry cluster had fewer N-insertions in productive TCRs than the approximately 650-donor mean. Assigning TCR associations to individual alleles was difficult when HLA alleles, especially DR and DQ, strongly co-occurred. A total of 164 TCR beta chains were listed by the study as associated with cytomegalovirus. According to a later analysis, TCR association rates differed among HLA loci, with DRB1 alleles showing the most associated TCRs and HLA-C alleles showing the fewest. A later genetic analysis associated a missense DCLRE1C variant with V-gene and J-gene trimming of TCR beta chains, and an independent cohort replicated the association. Correlated functional status among segregating V segments might be attributable to linkage disequilibrium, but an unknown experimental factor could not be ruled out. In vitro tests confirmed that a few of the cytomegalovirus-associated TCR beta chains recognize cytomegalovirus antigens. While some public TCRs were present in many individuals, most TCR sequences turned up only very rarely across donors. Immune exposure information for the cohort was limited to CMV serostatus. Roughly 17 rarely observed V segments, including chromosome 9 orphons, were excluded from the earlier analysis of about 610 of the donors because counts were too low. According to a later analysis, parvovirus B19, influenza, CMV and Epstein-Barr virus appeared linked to several top co-occurrence clusters. The cohort was sequenced for TCR beta chains only, and without alpha or paired-chain data the features that could be detected were limited. A later analysis found that HLA-associated TCR beta chains were more clonally expanded and had lower generation probabilities than equally common non-associated chains. Because the 87-base-pair reads could not distinguish some IMGT-functional V segments, including TRBV6-2 and TRBV6-3, those segments were excluded. In an earlier analysis of some 550 of the donors, most TCR beta V segments were observed in productive rearrangements about 90% or about 30% of the time, broadly matching IMGT annotations. The classifier was reported to diagnose cytomegalovirus status with high specificity and sensitivity in both the original cohort and the validation cohort. In a later analysis, most CMV-associated TCR beta chains were found to appear HLA-restricted, with HLA associations seemingly driven largely by CMV exposure. A cluster of highly shared sequence variants was judged likely to be a technical artifact of the sequencing pipeline.

The cohort consisted of approximately 670 healthy bone marrow donors. Cohort members were all nominally healthy when sampled, although unrecorded immune exposures were likely present. The donor tested CMV seronegative, placing the donor among the roughly 350 seronegative members of the cohort. A peripheral blood sample was provided by each donor, and peripheral blood mononuclear cells were used for TCR beta sequencing. Genomic DNA extraction from the blood cell samples was performed with the Qiagen DNeasy Blood Extraction Kit. The sample consisted of PBMCs. This sequence originates from a man between 35 and 55 years old in good health and CMV-seronegative. The V and J genes are TRBV7-6 and TRBJ1-1, and TRBD1 aligns with 10 junction nucleotides. The CDR3 here reads CASSGTGAEAFF. At the DNA level, the sequence is TGTGCCAGCAGTGGGACAGGGGCTGAAGCTTTCTTT.